The 7 T cell receptor beta chains in this list originate from one sample, sequenced in a study of post-analysis software for immune sequencing data. Study results and caveats: In patients, TRBV5-6, TRBV5-1 and TRBV20-1 belonged to five or six TRBV segments found more frequently than in controls.

These receptors' antigens are unknown. cDNA libraries for TCR beta contained unique molecular identifiers. TCRdb reanalysed the PCR reads using MiXCR and keeps one entry per CDR3 protein. The sample has over 150,000 distinct CDR3 sequences, approximately 30% seen once. Sequences were obtained from blood. The source of these receptors is a girl between 5 and 17 years old with multiple sclerosis.

This clonotype has ten or more counts. The chain has TRBV6-5 and TRBJ2-3; a possible D gene is TRBD1 (5 bases). Trimming stripped 6 bases from V and 1 base from J, with 5 bases between. This CDR3 has 12 residues. The V gene's germline CDR1 is MNHEY and CDR2 SVGAGI. For the CDR3, the DNA is TGTGCCAGCAGACAGGGCACAGATACGCAGTATTTT. This sequence encodes CASRQGTDTQYF.

This chain uses TRBV18 with TRBJ1-6; TRBD1 agrees at 7 bases. CDR1 and CDR2 from the germline V gene are KGHSH and LQKENI. The CDR3 sequence is 15 residues long. The junction had 6 bases not matched to a gene; V was cut back by 5 bases and J by 5 bases. Written as DNA, the CDR3 is TGTGCCAGCTCAAAAGGACAGGTCGATAATTCACCCCTCCACTTT. Its translation is CASSKGQVDNSPLHF.

The chain carries TRBV27 and TRBJ2-1, with 7 positions matching TRBD2. Unmatched junction bases numbered 12, after V lost 5 bases and J lost 5 bases. The V gene's germline CDR1 is MNHEY and CDR2 SMNVEV (reference sequence). The CDR3 totals 16 residues. The CDR3 sequence is CASSPAGLLSNNEQFF. The DNA of the CDR3 is TGTGCCAGCAGTCCCGCGGGACTACTATCTAACAATGAGCAGTTCTTC.

The V gene is TRBV3-1, the J gene TRBJ2-1; the D gene is possibly TRBD2 (5 bases). V lost 3 bases and J lost 2, with 8 bases in between. In germline, CDR1 is LGHDT, CDR2 YNNKEL (reference sequence). The CDR3 extends over 14 amino acids. CDR3 coding DNA: TGTGCCAGCAGCCAGGCAGCGGCCTACAATGAGCAGTTCTTC. This gives the protein CASSQAAAYNEQFF.

The count of this clonotype is one. Since a much larger clone is just one base distant, this may be a read error. V and J are TRBV20-1 and TRBJ2-1; no definite D call. The CDR3 runs to 13 residues. Trimming took off 2 bases at V and 10 bases at J, with 15 bases between the two ends. Germline V gene lookup returns CDR1 DFQATT and CDR2 SNEGSKA (reference sequence). For the CDR3, the DNA is TGCAGTGCTAGATGGGGTCCCTCCTACGAGCAGTTCTTC. Translated, it gives CSARWGPSYEQFF.

This clonotype was observed many times. The chain carries TRBV15 and TRBJ2-3; D is uncertain. V was clipped by 3 bases and J by 2 bases, with 12 bases between them. CDR3 length equals 15 residues. The germline V gene has CDR1 LNHNV and CDR2 YYDKDF (reference sequence). This CDR3 reads CATSSSGETTDTQYF. CDR3 DNA sequence: TGTGCCACCAGCAGCTCAGGTGAAACCACAGATACGCAGTATTTT. The whole variable domain, remainder taken from reference TRBV15 and TRBJ2-3, is DAMVIQNPRYQVTQFGKPVTLSCSQTLNHNVMYWYQQKSSQAPKLLFHYYDKDFNNEADTPDNFQSRRPNTSFCFLDIRSPGLGDTAMYLCATSSSGETTDTQYFGPGTRLTVL.

The chain joins TRBV19 to TRBJ2-1; no clear D. Trimming pared 3 bases from V and 4 bases from J, leaving 7 bases between. The CDR3 totals 13 residues. Germline V CDR1 and CDR2: LNHDA, SQIVND (reference sequence). The CDR3 reads CASSIRQYNEQFF. DNA for the CDR3: TGTGCCAGTAGTATCAGGCAGTACAATGAGCAGTTCTTC.